This TCR beta chain was recorded in a study of shared T cell receptors in the human thymus. Some clones are missing from TCRdb's copy, which holds only in-frame ones; the method was immunoSEQ multiplex PCR. The sample holds hundreds of thousands of clones; more than 75% are singletons and the top ten take about 0.013%. Germline V CDR1 and CDR2: LGHNT, FRNRAP. The V and J ends lost 1 base and 7 bases respectively, with 11 bases between them. The CDR3 has 14 amino acids. The same specimen was also included in a second study, on human thymus T cells. As that report states: Immunologically healthy infants in Finland undergoing congenital heart defect surgery were the donors. Resections that were taken during corrective heart surgery supplied the thymus tissue. Seemingly biased V and J gene usage marked thymic and blood repertoires. Related studies found that unrelated individuals share highly overlapping thymic repertoires.

The sample comprised thymocytes. The sequence came from a boy less than two years old with a congenital heart defect. This chain links TRBV12-5 with TRBJ2-1; D is uncertain. This CDR3 is CASGLGSGWNEQFF. DNA for the CDR3: TGTGCTAGTGGTTTGGGGTCAGGTTGGAATGAGCAGTTCTTC. Full variable domain (rest looked up from reference TRBV12-5 and TRBJ2-1): DARVTQTPRHKVTEMGQEVTMRCQPILGHNTVFWYRQTMMQGLELLAYFRNRAPLDDSGMPKDRFSAEMPDATLATLKIQPSEPRDSAVYFCASGLGSGWNEQFFGPGTRLTVL.